This TCR beta chain stems from a study of long-term antiretroviral therapy in people with HIV. On this clone itself: Antigen specificity is unknown.

The run of the v3.0 immunoSEQ assay was at survey level. The protocol was immunoSEQ multiplex PCR, while the TCRdb copy is restricted to in-frame clones and leaves out a portion. The data show more than 20,000 clones, 85% seen once. Whole-study findings and limits: Controls had broader CDR3 length ranges than HIV repertoires did. There were no data on ART adherence, viral resistance or therapy changes, a gap that limits inferences about post-ART repertoire changes. Transplant-donor-level diversity was not reached after ART, though diversity increased.

This clonotype was sampled from a middle-aged man with HIV. The specimen was unsorted PBMCs, collected 2.3 years after starting antiretroviral therapy.

The CDR3, as DNA: TGTGCCAGCAGCACTGTTCGGGAGGGCTTCGGAGATACGCAGTATTTT. Amino acids: CASSTVREGFGDTQYF. V gene TRBV13 combines with J gene TRBJ2-3, with 8 bases fitting TRBD2. V trimming: 5 bases; J trimming: 5 bases; junction bases outside the gene matches: 12. The CDR3 length is 16 residues. Per germline, CDR1 PRHDT and CDR2 FYEKMQ (reference sequence).